This T cell receptor (beta chain) was sequenced for a study of cytomegalovirus exposure and HLA in healthy donors. Study observations and caveats: While the bulk of TCR sequences proved rare, some public TCRs turned up in many donors. The sole available immune exposure information was CMV serostatus. The authors assumed roughly uniform sequencing depth across donors for presence/absence analyses.

The CDR3 is 12 amino acids. From germline, CDR1 is SGHTA and CDR2 FQGNSA. About this clone itself: Antigen unknown. The junction does not match germline at one end; this may be a read error.

PCR involved 60 Vbeta and 13 Jbeta primers. TCRdb's copy holds only in-frame clones and misses some; the assay was immunoSEQ multiplex PCR. The sample contains about 160,000 clones, 80% of which appear only once. This sequence originates from a male donor in good health and CMV-seropositive. The sequencing input was PBMCs. The chain is built from TRBV7-2 and TRBJ2-5; 7 nucleotides line up with TRBD1. The CDR3 protein is CASSLYETGLDF. The CDR3 region has the DNA TGTGCCAGCAGCTTATACGAGACAGGGTTGGACTTC.